This T cell receptor (beta chain) was recorded in a study of identical twins. This clonotype was seen a single time. Its antigen is unidentified. General observations from the study: Twin-shared out-of-frame alpha sequences were enriched for low generation probability. Abundant beta clonotypes from cord blood bore fewer insertions; memory repertoires lacked this pattern.

It was template switching that added a universal primer site, and there were unique molecular identifiers on the cDNA. TCRdb re-called the 5' RACE reads with MiXCR, one entry per CDR3 protein. This table holds some 1,600,000 distinct CDR3 sequences, about 32% found once. CDR3 size: 15 residues. Germline CDR1 SGHRS, CDR2 YFSETQ. V lost 6 bases, J lost 5 bases, and 9 bases stayed unmatched. The origin of this receptor is a newborn girl in good health. The chain recombines TRBV5-1 with TRBJ2-1, with 9 bases aligning to TRBD2. Specimen: cord blood. For the CDR3, the DNA is TGCGCCAGCACCTCAATAGCGGGAGACCACAATGAGCAGTTCTTC. It yields the protein CASTSIAGDHNEQFF. The variable domain in full, completed from reference TRBV5-1 and TRBJ2-1, reads KAGVTQTPRYLIKTRGQQVTLSCSPISGHRSVSWYQQTPGQGLQFLFEYFSETQRNKGNFPGRFSGRQFSNSRSEMNVSTLELGDSALYLCASTSIAGDHNEQFFGPGTRLTVL.